Shown below are 17 T cell receptor beta chains from a single sample sequenced in a study of blood T cell repertoires in COVID-19. Profiled with immunoSEQ multiplex PCR; TCRdb holds only in-frame clones, not every one. The sample includes fewer than 65,000 clones, about 82% of them seen just once. The specimen sequenced was peripheral blood. Every receptor here comes from a human donor in a cohort sampled during active COVID-19.

The CDR3 here is CASSTRSGGNTGELFF. In DNA, the CDR3 is TGTGCCAGTAGTACCCGAAGCGGGGGGAACACCGGGGAGCTGTTTTTT. The V gene is TRBV19, the J gene TRBJ2-2, with 8 nucleotides matching TRBD2. The germline gives CDR1 LNHDA, CDR2 SQIVND (reference sequence). The CDR3 is 16 residues long. The V and J ends lost 4 bases and 1 base, in that order; junction bases with no gene match: 5.

The chain is built from TRBV11-2 and TRBJ2-6; TRBD1 is a possible D gene (7 bases). V lost 5 bases and J lost 2, with 16 bases in between. Germline CDR1 is SGHAT and CDR2 is FQNNGV. This CDR3 comprises 17 residues. The CDR3 nucleotides are TGTGCCAGCAGCCGACAGGGAGGAAGGGCTGGGGCCAACGTCCTGACTTTC. Its protein is CASSRQGGRAGANVLTF.

The chain recombines TRBV5-5 with TRBJ1-1; D gene ambiguous. The length of the CDR3 is 14 residues. Deletions cut 4 bases from V and 8 bases from J, with 18 bases between. Germline-derived CDR1 and CDR2 are SGHKS and YYEKEE (reference sequence). The CDR3 sequence: CASSGTEYGLEAFF. CDR3 DNA: TGTGCCAGCAGCGGAACAGAATATGGCTTGGAAGCTTTCTTT.

This chain connects TRBV10-2 to TRBJ2-3; TRBD1 matches 7 bases. The ends lost 7 bases at V and 6 bases at J; junction bases unmatched: 16. Germline CDR1 reads WSHSY; CDR2 reads SAAADI. The CDR3 extends over 16 amino acids. CDR3 sequence reads: CASKLRTGLGLDTQYF. CDR3 bases: TGCGCCAGCAAACTAAGGACAGGTCTCGGACTGGATACGCAGTATTTT.

V usage is TRBV19 and J usage is TRBJ2-7; the match to TRBD2 covers 10 bases. Looked up from germline, CDR1 is LNHDA and CDR2 is SQIVND (reference sequence). CDR3 length: 16 amino acids. J lost 1 base, V lost 6 bases, and 9 bases had no gene match. CDR3 region: CASSRGSSGGSYEQYF. CDR3 nucleotides: TGTGCCAGTAGCCGAGGCTCTAGCGGGGGTTCCTACGAGCAGTACTTC. Full variable domain (rest looked up from reference TRBV19 and TRBJ2-7): DGGITQSPKYLFRKEGQNVTLSCEQNLNHDAMYWYRQDPGQGLRLIYYSQIVNDFQKGDIAEGYSVSREKKESFPLTVTSAQKNPTAFYLCASSRGSSGGSYEQYFGPGTRLTVT.

This clone was observed once. V usage is TRBV5-1 and J usage is TRBJ2-5; 9 bases match TRBD1. Looked up from germline, CDR1 is SGHRS and CDR2 is YFSETQ. The V segment lost 4 bases and the J segment 3 bases; nucleotides outside the gene matches: 1. CDR3 length equals 13 residues. CDR3 bases: TGCGCCAGCAGCCGGACAGGGGAAGAGACCCAGTACTTC. This translates into CASSRTGEETQYF.

The chain recombines TRBV7-2 with TRBJ2-5, with D unclear. Germline V lookup: CDR1 SGHTA, CDR2 FQGNSA. The CDR3 totals 13 residues. V lost 1 base to trimming and J lost 4 bases, with 7 bases between them. The CDR3 DNA sequence: TGTGCCAGCAGCTTAGGAGATTTAGAGACCCAGTACTTC. It is translated as CASSLGDLETQYF.

This clone was detected once. The J gene is TRBJ2-1, the V gene TRBV6-2 or TRBV6-3; 12 bases agree with TRBD2. This CDR3 has 18 amino acids. Germline CDR1 reads MNHEY; CDR2 reads SVGEGT. The V and J ends lost 0 bases and 12 bases, in that order; junction bases with no gene match: 15. The CDR3 nucleotides read TGTGCCAGCAGTTACTCGATAAGACTAGCGGGGGCCCCCTACGGGCAGTTCTTC. It translates to CASSYSIRLAGAPYGQFF.

This chain connects TRBV18 to TRBJ1-1, with D perhaps TRBD1 (5 bases). The V end was cut by 1 base, the J end by 3 bases, with 9 bases between. This CDR3 is 14 amino acids long. Per the germline V gene, CDR1 is KGHSH and CDR2 is LQKENI. CDR3 bases: TGTGCCAGCTCACCACGTGAAGGGGACACTGAAGCTTTCTTT. Protein product: CASSPREGDTEAFF.

The rearrangement uses TRBV6-6 and TRBJ1-2; the match to TRBD1 covers 9 bases. Per germline, CDR1 MNHNY and CDR2 SVGAGI (reference sequence). This CDR3 has 14 amino acids. The junction had 10 bases not matched to a gene; V was cut back by 7 bases and J by 7 bases. CDR3 loop: CASTAGQGTSGYTF. Here the CDR3 DNA reads TGTGCCAGCACCGCGGGACAGGGTACGTCTGGCTACACCTTC.

Only a few counts were recorded for this clone. The chain is built from TRBV4-3 and TRBJ1-6; TRBD1 agrees at 8 bases. V was clipped by 1 base and J by 14 bases; unmatched bases: 19. Germline-derived CDR1 and CDR2 are LGHNA and YSLEER. The CDR3 has 18 residues. The CDR3, as DNA: TGCGCCAGCAGCCAAGGGAGGATCACGGGGACAGGTGGTTTCACCCTCCACTTT. Its translation: CASSQGRITGTGGFTLHF.

This sequence joins TRBV10-1 and TRBJ2-7; a possible D gene is TRBD1 (5 bases). V lost 4 bases, J lost 7 bases, and 14 bases lay in between. The CDR3 covers 13 residues. Germline V gene data show CDR1 as WNHNN and CDR2 as SYGVQD (reference sequence). CDR3 DNA sequence: TGCGCCAGCAGTGCGGGCACAGGTGGGGAGCAGTACTTC. It is translated as CASSAGTGGEQYF.

This chain links TRBV5-8 with TRBJ1-2; maybe TRBD1 (5 bases). CDR1 is SGHTS and CDR2 is YDEGEE in the germline V gene. This CDR3 spans 13 amino acids. Trimming took off 0 bases at V and 8 bases at J, with 11 bases between the two ends. CDR3 in DNA: TGTGCCAGCAGCTTGGCAGGGCTGGAAGGCTACACCTTC. This gives the protein CASSLAGLEGYTF.

The V gene is TRBV5-1, the J gene TRBJ1-4; D not certain. The V and J ends lost 0 bases and 3 bases respectively, with 9 bases between them. CDR3 length: 15 amino acids. The germline CDR1 and CDR2 sequences are SGHRS and YFSETQ. DNA of the CDR3: TGCGCCAGCAGCTTGGGGAGGTCAGCTAATGAAAAACTGTTTTTT. This encodes CASSLGRSANEKLFF.

This chain uses TRBV2 with TRBJ2-5; TRBD2 aligns across 9 bases. Trimming at V came to 8 bases and at J to 0 bases, leaving 4 bases not matched to a gene. This CDR3 has 14 amino acids. Germline values: CDR1 SNHLY, CDR2 FYNNEI. The CDR3 bases are TGTGCCAGCGGAGGCGGGGGGGACCAAGAGACCCAGTACTTC. This codes for CASGGGGDQETQYF.

The DNA of the CDR3 is TGTGCCAGCAGCTTAGACAGGAACACTGAAGCTTTCTTT. This encodes CASSLDRNTEAFF. The V and J genes are TRBV11-2 and TRBJ1-1; no clear D. V was cut by 0 bases and J by 1 base, with 3 bases left in between. Looked up from germline, CDR1 is SGHAT and CDR2 is FQNNGV. The CDR3 has 13 amino acids.

V usage is TRBV9 and J usage is TRBJ2-3, with TRBD2 identical over 14 bases. The CDR3 runs 15 residues. V lost 3 bases, J lost 7 bases, and 4 bases stayed unmatched. Looked up from germline, CDR1 is SGDLS and CDR2 is YYNGEE. This chain's CDR3 is CASSAGTSGGNTQYF. The CDR3 region has the DNA TGTGCCAGCAGCGCGGGGACTAGCGGGGGAAATACGCAGTATTTT.